The 21 T cell receptor beta chains listed next were all sequenced from one sample in a study of T cell repertoires in cytomegalovirus infection. Their antigen targets remain unknown. TCRdb reprocessed the reads via MiXCR and lists one record per CDR3 protein. The repertoire includes a few hundred thousand distinct CDR3 sequences, just under 35% of them detected once, and about 13% sits in the top ten. Sequencing was performed on cultured PBMCs, taken from culture after CMV antigen stimulation. These receptors all come from a human donor in good health (CMV status not recorded). Some clones in this sample may be carry-over from other donors' samples.

This clonotype was counted a few times. This chain joins TRBV7-6 and TRBJ2-7; D is unresolved. CDR3 length equals 14 residues. Trimming took off 2 bases at V and 2 bases at J, with 10 bases between the two ends. The V gene's germline CDR1 is SGHVS and CDR2 FNYEAQ. Here the CDR3 reads CASSLSGPTYEQYF. CDR3 in DNA: TGTGCCAGCAGCTTATCCGGTCCAACCTACGAGCAGTACTTC.

The V call is TRBV14, the J call TRBJ2-2; the D is unclear. CDR3 length: 16 amino acids. V was cut by 1 base and J by 3 bases, with 12 bases left in between. The germline V gene has CDR1 SGHDN and CDR2 FVKESK. CDR3 bases: TGTGCCAGCAGCCAAGGACACGGTTATTACACCGGGGAGCTGTTTTTT. Its protein product is CASSQGHGYYTGELFF.

This clonotype appeared many times. CDR3 in amino acids: CASSEQGWNQPQHF. The CDR3, as DNA: TGTGCCAGCAGTGAACAGGGTTGGAATCAGCCCCAGCATTTT. This chain connects TRBV25-1 to TRBJ1-5; D may be TRBD1 (5 bases). The CDR3 has 14 amino acids. Germline-derived CDR1 and CDR2 are MGHDK and SYGVNS. V lost 2 bases and J 4 bases, leaving 9 bases between the germline ends. The entire variable domain, with the rest obtained from reference TRBV25-1 and TRBJ1-5, is as follows: EADIYQTPRYLVIGTGKKITLECSQTMGHDKMYWYQQDPGMELHLIHYSYGVNSTEKGDLSSESTVSRIRTEHFPLTLESARPSHTSQYLCASSEQGWNQPQHFGDGTRLSIL.

The rearrangement joins TRBV4-1 to TRBJ1-2, with a tentative D call TRBD1 (5 bases). V shed 4 bases and J shed 8 bases, with 14 bases lying between them. The CDR3 is 13 amino acids. Germline CDR1 reads MGHRA; CDR2 reads YSYEKL. The CDR3: CASSRTGLVGYTF. For the CDR3, the DNA is TGCGCCAGCAGCCGGACGGGGCTAGTAGGCTACACCTTC.

The V call is TRBV12-3 or TRBV12-4, the J call TRBJ2-1; no firm D call. With 5 bases removed from V and 10 bases from J, the gap between germline ends came to 9 bases. This CDR3 is built from 11 residues. The CDR3 bases are TGTGCCAGCAGTACATCCGTGGAGCAGTTCTTC. This translates into CASSTSVEQFF.

This clonotype was seen only a few times. The gene calls are TRBV6-6 and TRBJ2-1; D call uncertain. The germline CDR1 and CDR2 sequences are MNHNY and SVGAGI (reference sequence). The V and J ends lost 4 bases and 9 bases respectively, with 16 bases between them. The CDR3 is 14 amino acids. The CDR3: CASSSPTQGGEQFF. The CDR3 DNA is TGTGCCAGCAGTTCCCCGACTCAAGGCGGTGAGCAGTTCTTC.

This chain uses TRBV6-1 with TRBJ2-5; the D is unclear. Germline V CDR1 and CDR2: MNHNS, SASEGT. V was cut by 5 bases and J by 5 bases, with 21 bases left in between. The CDR3 totals 16 residues. CDR3 DNA: TGTGCCAGCAGTACCCGCGTACGGGCGGCCCCGGAGACCCAGTACTTC. This translates into CASSTRVRAAPETQYF.

This clonotype was counted only a few times. This chain joins TRBV5-4 and TRBJ1-2; D is perhaps TRBD1 (5 bases). Germline V lookup: CDR1 SGHNT, CDR2 YYREEE (reference sequence). V shed 1 base and J shed 4 bases, with 23 bases lying between them. The CDR3 runs 18 residues. The CDR3 DNA reads as TGTGCCAGCAGCTTGATAGGTCAGGGACCCCAACGGGGCTATGGCTACACCTTC. Its protein product is CASSLIGQGPQRGYGYTF.

This rearrangement joins TRBV19 to TRBJ1-1, with 7 bases that match TRBD1. CDR3 length: 14 amino acids. J was trimmed by 1 base and V by 4 bases; bases with no gene match: 3. CDR1 and CDR2 from the germline V gene are LNHDA and SQIVND (reference sequence). The CDR3 sequence is CASSTGTENTEAFF. The DNA of the CDR3 is TGTGCCAGTAGTACAGGGACAGAGAACACTGAAGCTTTCTTT.

This clonotype appeared a single time. The rearrangement uses TRBV20-1 and TRBJ2-7; TRBD2 matches at 8 bases. The CDR3 loop spans 15 amino acids. V was clipped by 5 bases and J by 1 base; unmatched bases: 10. Germline V lookup: CDR1 DFQATT, CDR2 SNEGSKA (reference sequence). Here the CDR3 DNA reads TGCAGTGCTCCCGACGACACTAGCGGATCCTACGAGCAGTACTTC. This codes for CSAPDDTSGSYEQYF.

The rearrangement uses TRBV6-6 and TRBJ2-3, with TRBD2 matching 7 bases. V lost 2 bases, J lost 4 bases, and 3 bases stayed unmatched. Germline loops: CDR1 MNHNY, CDR2 SVGAGI (reference sequence). The CDR3 sequence is 14 residues long. The CDR3 nucleotides are TGTGCCAGCAGTTACACGACTAGCCCAGATACGCAGTATTTT. Protein product: CASSYTTSPDTQYF.

The chain couples TRBV29-1 to TRBJ2-3; TRBD1 matches 8 bases. Germline V gene data show CDR1 as SQVTM and CDR2 as ANQGSEA. Trimming cost V 6 bases and J 4 bases; bases outside gene matches: 12. CDR3 length: 15 residues. The CDR3 loop is CSVSPRTGFSDTQYF. CDR3 DNA: TGCAGCGTATCCCCTCGGACAGGGTTTTCAGATACGCAGTATTTT.

The chain employs TRBV28 and TRBJ1-5; D unclear. The V gene lost 8 bases and the J gene lost 6 bases, with 17 bases spanning the gap. CDR1 and CDR2 from the germline V gene are MDHEN and SYDVKM. This CDR3 has 14 amino acids. The CDR3 here is CASRPPLAGQPQHF. The DNA for the CDR3 is TGTGCCAGCCGCCCGCCCCTAGCTGGTCAGCCCCAGCATTTT.

The chain links TRBV6-6 to TRBJ2-3; TRBD2 matches at 9 bases. This CDR3 contains 17 residues. Germline V lookup: CDR1 MNHNY, CDR2 SVGAGI (reference sequence). Trimming took 7 bases from V and 5 from J; bases not matched to a gene: 16. In DNA form, the CDR3 reads TGTGCCAGCACCGGGGGCTTGAAGCGGGAGGACCGAGATACGCAGTATTTT. This codes for CASTGGLKREDRDTQYF.

Points on this clonotype: Its ends do not fully match the called genes, so a read error is possible. The chain has TRBV11-2 and TRBJ2-3, with 7 bases that match TRBD2. This CDR3 region has 13 residues. Looked up from germline, CDR1 is SGHAT and CDR2 is FQNNGV. CDR3 residues: CASSLVSASGTHF. CDR3 nucleotides: TGTGCCAGCAGCTTAGTGTCGGCTAGCGGTACACATTTT.

This rearrangement joins TRBV28 to TRBJ2-7, with a weak D call TRBD1 (5 bases). V gave up 5 bases and J gave up 3 bases, with 23 bases separating them. This CDR3 spans 17 amino acids. The germline V gene encodes CDR1 MDHEN and CDR2 SYDVKM. In DNA, the CDR3 is TGTGCCAGCAGTACCCCCATGTTAAGGGGCGCATTCTACGAGCAGTACTTC. Translation: CASSTPMLRGAFYEQYF.

This clonotype was recorded many times. The V gene is TRBV7-2, the J gene TRBJ2-3, with 11 bases identical to TRBD2. V shed 4 bases, J shed 7 bases, and the junction held 13 bases outside the gene matches. CDR1 is SGHTA, CDR2 FQGNSA, per germline. The CDR3 runs to 17 residues. The CDR3 reads CASSSEHSGRALNTQYF. As DNA, the CDR3 is TGTGCCAGCAGCTCGGAACATAGCGGGAGGGCCCTAAATACGCAGTATTTT. Full variable domain (outside the CDR3, taken from reference TRBV7-2 and TRBJ2-3): GAGVSQSPSNKVTEKGKDVELRCDPISGHTALYWYRQSLGQGLEFLIYFQGNSAPDKSGLPSDRFSAERTGGSVSTLTIQRTQQEDSAVYLCASSSEHSGRALNTQYFGPGTRLTVL.

This chain links TRBV20-1 with TRBJ2-5, with TRBD1 matching over 10 bases. This CDR3 is 15 amino acids long. CDR1 is DFQATT and CDR2 is SNEGSKA in the germline V gene (reference sequence). The V and J ends lost 6 bases and 5 bases, in that order; junction bases with no gene match: 12. CDR3 DNA sequence: TGCAGTGCAACCACCAGGGACAGGGGAGCGGAGACCCAGTACTTC. Amino acid sequence: CSATTRDRGAETQYF.

The J gene is TRBJ2-3, the V gene TRBV12-3 or TRBV12-4; 11 bases align to TRBD2. V shed 7 bases, J shed 2 bases, and the junction held 11 bases outside the gene matches. The CDR3 totals 17 residues. CDR3 protein: CASTSIGTSGNTDTQYF. CDR3 in DNA: TGTGCCAGCACGTCGATCGGGACTAGCGGAAACACAGATACGCAGTATTTT.

The rearrangement joins TRBV6-2 or TRBV6-3 to TRBJ1-1; maybe TRBD1 (6 bases). V lost 4 bases and J lost 4, with 10 bases in between. The length of the CDR3 is 13 residues. Germline CDR1 is MNHEY and CDR2 is SVGEGT. For the CDR3, the DNA is TGTGCCAGCAGTTCAACAGGGATCACTGAAGCTTTCTTT. Translated, it gives CASSSTGITEAFF.

Written as DNA, the CDR3 is TGTGCCAGCAGCTTGATAGCGGGAGTTGGGGAGCAGTACTTC. Its translation: CASSLIAGVGEQYF. The gene calls are TRBV7-2 and TRBJ2-7; TRBD2 matches 9 bases. V trimming: 3 bases; J trimming: 7 bases; junction bases outside the gene matches: 7. CDR1 SGHTA and CDR2 FQGNSA come from the germline V gene. This CDR3 has 14 amino acids.